The 3 T cell receptor beta chains below all came from one sample that was sequenced in a study of blood T cell repertoires in COVID-19. Assay: immunoSEQ multiplex PCR; the TCRdb copy retains only in-frame clones and omits some. The table includes some 220,000 clones, 82% detected once. Sequences were obtained from peripheral blood. The source of these receptors is a woman in her seventies with COVID-19, enrolled during active disease.

The genes are TRBV11-2 and TRBJ1-5; a possible D gene is TRBD1 (6 bases). Trimming left V 2 bases short and J 3 bases short, with 11 bases between. The CDR3 runs 15 residues. Germline V gene sequence: CDR1 SGHAT, CDR2 FQNNGV. DNA of the CDR3: TGTGCCAGCAGCTTAACAGGGCTCCCCAATCAGCCCCAGCATTTT. It translates to CASSLTGLPNQPQHF.

This clone appeared a single time. The chain carries TRBV5-6 and TRBJ1-5, with D maybe TRBD1 (6 bases). The CDR3 is 16 amino acids. V was trimmed by 4 bases and J by 0 bases, leaving 14 bases between them. CDR1 is SGHDT, CDR2 YYEEEE, per germline. The CDR3 coding sequence is TGTGCCAGCAGCCGAAAACAGGGCGTTAGCAATCAGCCCCAGCATTTT. As protein: CASSRKQGVSNQPQHF.

The chain carries TRBV5-6 and TRBJ2-7; D is possibly TRBD2 (6 bases). CDR3 length: 14 amino acids. Germline V gene sequence: CDR1 SGHDT, CDR2 YYEEEE. The ends were cut back, 4 bases at V and 6 bases at J, with 17 bases in the middle. CDR3 region: CASSHAGTQGEQYF. The DNA of the CDR3 is TGTGCCAGCAGCCACGCCGGGACTCAAGGCGAGCAGTACTTC.